The table lists the clone carrying this T cell receptor beta chain with many counts. Its antigen is as yet unknown. This sample was included in a study of T cells in Graves' hyperthyroidism and ophthalmopathy. Whole-study context: Sampling of peripheral blood happened at initial diagnosis, prior to any treatment. The study's findings and limits: Using 13 V-J features, a model discriminated ophthalmopathy from stable hyperthyroidism.

This CDR3 has 13 residues. CDR1 and CDR2 from the germline V gene are MDHEN and SYDVKM. V gave up 6 bases and J gave up 3 bases, with 9 bases separating them. RNA transcripts were the template for amplifying TCR beta CDR3 regions. Using the HTBI primer set, a first-round RT-PCR was run on the TCR CDR3. From the multiplex PCR reads, TCRdb called clonotypes with MiXCR, one entry per CDR3 protein. Here the sample spans about 400,000 distinct CDR3 sequences, about an eighth being singletons. The source material was blood. The chain employs TRBV28 and TRBJ1-5; D remains ambiguous. This clonotype was obtained from a man in his forties or fifties with Graves' ophthalmopathy. The CDR3 nucleotides are TGTGCCAGCAGAGCGGTCCTCAATCAGCCCCAGCATTTT. Translation: CASRAVLNQPQHF.